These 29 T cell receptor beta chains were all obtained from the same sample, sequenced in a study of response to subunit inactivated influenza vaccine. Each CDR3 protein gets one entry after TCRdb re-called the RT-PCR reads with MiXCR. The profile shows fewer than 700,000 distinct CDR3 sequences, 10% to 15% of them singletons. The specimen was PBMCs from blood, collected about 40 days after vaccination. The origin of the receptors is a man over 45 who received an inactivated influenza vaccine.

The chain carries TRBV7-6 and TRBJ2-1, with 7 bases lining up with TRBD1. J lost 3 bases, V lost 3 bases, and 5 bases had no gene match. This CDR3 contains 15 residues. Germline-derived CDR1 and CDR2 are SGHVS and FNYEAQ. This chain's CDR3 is CASSLRGQIYNEQFF. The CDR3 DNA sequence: TGTGCCAGCAGCTTGAGGGGGCAAATCTACAATGAGCAGTTCTTC.

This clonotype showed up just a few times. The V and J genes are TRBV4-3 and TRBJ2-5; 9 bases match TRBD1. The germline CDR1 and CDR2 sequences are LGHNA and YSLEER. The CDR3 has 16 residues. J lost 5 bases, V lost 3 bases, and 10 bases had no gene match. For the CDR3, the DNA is TGCGCCAGCAGCCAGGGACCGGGACAGGGAAGTGAGACCCAGTACTTC. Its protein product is CASSQGPGQGSETQYF.

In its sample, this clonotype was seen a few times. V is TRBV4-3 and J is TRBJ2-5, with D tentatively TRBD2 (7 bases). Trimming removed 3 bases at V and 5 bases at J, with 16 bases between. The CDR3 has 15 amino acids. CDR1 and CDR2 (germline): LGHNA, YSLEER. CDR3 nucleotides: TGCGCCAGCAGCCAGAGGGGGGGGCGCGGGGAGACCCAGTACTTC. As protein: CASSQRGGRGETQYF.

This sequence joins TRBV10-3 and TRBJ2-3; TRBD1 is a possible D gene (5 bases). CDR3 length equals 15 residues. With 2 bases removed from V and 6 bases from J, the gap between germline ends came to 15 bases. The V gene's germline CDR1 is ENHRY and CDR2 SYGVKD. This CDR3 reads CAISEAAVAGDTQYF. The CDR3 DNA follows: TGTGCCATCAGTGAGGCGGCGGTCGCAGGGGATACGCAGTATTTT.

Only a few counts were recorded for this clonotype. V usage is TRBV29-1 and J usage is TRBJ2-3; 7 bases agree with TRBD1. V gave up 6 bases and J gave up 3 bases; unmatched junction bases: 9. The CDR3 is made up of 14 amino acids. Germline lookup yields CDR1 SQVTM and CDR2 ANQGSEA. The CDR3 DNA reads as TGCAGCGTCACCGACAGGGTCTGGACAGATACGCAGTATTTT. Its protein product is CSVTDRVWTDTQYF.

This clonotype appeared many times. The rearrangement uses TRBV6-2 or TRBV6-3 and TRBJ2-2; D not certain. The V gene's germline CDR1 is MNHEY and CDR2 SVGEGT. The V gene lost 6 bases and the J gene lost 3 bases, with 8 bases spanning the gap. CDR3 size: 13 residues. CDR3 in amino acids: CASSTTYTGELFF. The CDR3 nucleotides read TGTGCCAGCAGCACGACTTACACCGGGGAGCTGTTTTTT.

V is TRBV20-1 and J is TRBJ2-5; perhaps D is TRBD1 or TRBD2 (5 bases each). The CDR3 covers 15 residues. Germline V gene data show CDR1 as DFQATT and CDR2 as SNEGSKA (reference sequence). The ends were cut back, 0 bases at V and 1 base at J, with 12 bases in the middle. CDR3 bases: TGCAGTGCTAGAGATTCTCGGGACCCCCAAGAGACCCAGTACTTC. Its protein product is CSARDSRDPQETQYF.

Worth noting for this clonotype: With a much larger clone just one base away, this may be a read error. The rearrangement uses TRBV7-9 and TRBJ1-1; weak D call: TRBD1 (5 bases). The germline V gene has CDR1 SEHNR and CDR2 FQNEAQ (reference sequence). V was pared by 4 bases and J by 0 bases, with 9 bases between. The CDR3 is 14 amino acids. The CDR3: CASSWAGMNTEAFF. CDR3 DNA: TGTGCCAGCAGCTGGGCAGGGATGAACACTGAAGCTTTCTTT.

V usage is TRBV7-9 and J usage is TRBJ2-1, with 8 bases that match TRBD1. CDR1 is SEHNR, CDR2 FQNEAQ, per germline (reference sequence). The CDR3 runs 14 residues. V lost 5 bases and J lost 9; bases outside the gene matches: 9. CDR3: CASSGRTGLGEQFF. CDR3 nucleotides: TGTGCCAGCAGCGGCCGGACAGGGCTCGGTGAGCAGTTCTTC.

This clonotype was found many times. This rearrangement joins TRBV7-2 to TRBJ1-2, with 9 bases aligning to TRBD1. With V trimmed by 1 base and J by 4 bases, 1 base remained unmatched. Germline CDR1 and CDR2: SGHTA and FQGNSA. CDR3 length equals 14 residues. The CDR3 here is CASSLGTGVYGYTF. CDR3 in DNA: TGTGCCAGCAGCTTAGGGACAGGGGTCTATGGCTACACCTTC.

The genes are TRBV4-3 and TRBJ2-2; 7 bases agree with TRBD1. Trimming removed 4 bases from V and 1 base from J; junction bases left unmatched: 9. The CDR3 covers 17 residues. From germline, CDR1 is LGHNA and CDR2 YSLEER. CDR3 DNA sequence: TGCGCCAGCAGCCCCAACGAGGGGGCAGGGAACACCGGGGAGCTGTTTTTT. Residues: CASSPNEGAGNTGELFF.

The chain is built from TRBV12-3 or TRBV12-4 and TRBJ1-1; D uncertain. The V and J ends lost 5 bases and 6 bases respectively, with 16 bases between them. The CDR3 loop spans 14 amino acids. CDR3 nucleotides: TGTGCCAGCAGTCCCGACGGGGTAGACTCTGAAGCTTTCTTT. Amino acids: CASSPDGVDSEAFF.

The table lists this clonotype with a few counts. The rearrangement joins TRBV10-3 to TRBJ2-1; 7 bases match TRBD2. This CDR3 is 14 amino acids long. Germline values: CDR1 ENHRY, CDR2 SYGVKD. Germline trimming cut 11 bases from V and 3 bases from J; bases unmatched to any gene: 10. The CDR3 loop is CASVGGGRYNEQFF. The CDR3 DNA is TGTGCCTCTGTCGGCGGGGGACGCTACAATGAGCAGTTCTTC.

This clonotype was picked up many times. CDR3 coding DNA: TGTGCCAGCAGCTCCCGACAGGGGATACAAGAGACCCAGTACTTC. This sequence encodes CASSSRQGIQETQYF. This sequence joins TRBV6-1 and TRBJ2-5; 8 bases align to TRBD1. Trimming at V came to 6 bases and at J to 2 bases, leaving 8 bases not matched to a gene. Germline V CDR1 and CDR2: MNHNS, SASEGT. This CDR3 comprises 15 residues.

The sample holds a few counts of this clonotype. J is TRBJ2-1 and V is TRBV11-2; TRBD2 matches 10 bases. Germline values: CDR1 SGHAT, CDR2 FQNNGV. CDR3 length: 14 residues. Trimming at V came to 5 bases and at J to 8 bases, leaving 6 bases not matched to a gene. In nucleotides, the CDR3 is TGTGCCAGCAGCCGTAGCGGGAGGATGGATGAGCAGTTCTTC. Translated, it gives CASSRSGRMDEQFF.

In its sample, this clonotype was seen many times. The CDR3 is CASSFGGTFEQYF. The CDR3 DNA sequence: TGCGCCAGCAGCTTTGGGGGGACCTTCGAGCAGTACTTC. The chain recombines TRBV5-1 with TRBJ2-7; D possibly corresponds to TRBD2 (6 bases). The CDR3 is 13 amino acids. Germline CDR1 and CDR2: SGHRS and YFSETQ. Trimming removed 2 bases from V and 6 bases from J, with 12 bases in between.

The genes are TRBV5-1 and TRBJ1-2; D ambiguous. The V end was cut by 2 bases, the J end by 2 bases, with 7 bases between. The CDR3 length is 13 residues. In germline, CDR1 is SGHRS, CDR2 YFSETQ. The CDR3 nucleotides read TGCGCCAGCAGCTTTCAGGAGAACTATGGCTACACCTTC. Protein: CASSFQENYGYTF.

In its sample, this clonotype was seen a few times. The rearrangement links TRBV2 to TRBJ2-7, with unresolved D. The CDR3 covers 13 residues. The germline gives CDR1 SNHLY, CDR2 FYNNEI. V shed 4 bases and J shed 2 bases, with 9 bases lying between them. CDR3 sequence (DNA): TGTGCCAGCAGTGTCCGAACAGCCTACGAGCAGTACTTC. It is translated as CASSVRTAYEQYF.

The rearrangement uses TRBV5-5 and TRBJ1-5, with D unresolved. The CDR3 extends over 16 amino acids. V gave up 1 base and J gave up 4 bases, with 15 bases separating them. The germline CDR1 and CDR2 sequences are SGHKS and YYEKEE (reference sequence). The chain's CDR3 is CASSLTQALGNQPQHF. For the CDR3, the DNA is TGTGCCAGCAGCTTGACGCAGGCCCTTGGGAATCAGCCCCAGCATTTT.

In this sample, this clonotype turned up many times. DNA for the CDR3: TGTGCCATCAGTGACCCTACGTCCAGGGCCTCCTACGAGCAGTACTTC. It is translated as CAISDPTSRASYEQYF. This chain uses TRBV10-3 with TRBJ2-7, with a possible D match to TRBD1 (5 bases). Trimming cost V 3 bases and J 0 bases, with 15 bases left between them. Germline V gives CDR1 ENHRY, CDR2 SYGVKD. CDR3 length equals 16 residues.

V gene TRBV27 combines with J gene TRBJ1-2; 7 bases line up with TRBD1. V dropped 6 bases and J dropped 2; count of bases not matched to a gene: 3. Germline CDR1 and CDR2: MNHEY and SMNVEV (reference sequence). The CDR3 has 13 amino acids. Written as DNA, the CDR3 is TGTGCCAGCAGGGACAGGCGAAACTATGGCTACACCTTC. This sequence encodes CASRDRRNYGYTF.

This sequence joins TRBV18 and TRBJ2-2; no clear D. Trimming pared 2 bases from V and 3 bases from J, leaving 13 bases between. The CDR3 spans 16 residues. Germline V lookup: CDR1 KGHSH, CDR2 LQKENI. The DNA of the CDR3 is TGTGCCAGCTCACCAATGGGCGCATTACACACCGGGGAGCTGTTTTTT. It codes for CASSPMGALHTGELFF.

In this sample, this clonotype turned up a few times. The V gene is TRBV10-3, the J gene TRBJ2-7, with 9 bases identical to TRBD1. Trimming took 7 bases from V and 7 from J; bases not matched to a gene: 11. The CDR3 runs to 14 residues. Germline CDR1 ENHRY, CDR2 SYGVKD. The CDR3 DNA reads TGTGCCATCAAACCACAGGGGGCTTCGGGTGAGCAGTACTTC. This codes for CAIKPQGASGEQYF.

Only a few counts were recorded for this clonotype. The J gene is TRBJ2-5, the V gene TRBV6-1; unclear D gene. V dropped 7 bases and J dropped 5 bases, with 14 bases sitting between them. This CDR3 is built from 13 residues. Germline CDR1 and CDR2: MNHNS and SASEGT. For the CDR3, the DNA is TGTGCCAGCACCGAAAAGGGTTATGAGACCCAGTACTTC. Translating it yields CASTEKGYETQYF.

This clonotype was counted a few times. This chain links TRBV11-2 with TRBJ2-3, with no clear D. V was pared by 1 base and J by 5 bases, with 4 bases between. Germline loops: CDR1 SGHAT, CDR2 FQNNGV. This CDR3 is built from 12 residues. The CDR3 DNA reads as TGTGCCAGCAGCTTAGGTAAAGATACGCAGTATTTT. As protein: CASSLGKDTQYF.

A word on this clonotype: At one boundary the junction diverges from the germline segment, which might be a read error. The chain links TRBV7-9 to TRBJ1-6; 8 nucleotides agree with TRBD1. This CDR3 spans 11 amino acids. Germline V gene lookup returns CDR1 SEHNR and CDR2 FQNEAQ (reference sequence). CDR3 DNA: TGTGCCAGCAGCTCGCAGGGGGCCCTTAACTTT. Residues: CASSSQGALNF.

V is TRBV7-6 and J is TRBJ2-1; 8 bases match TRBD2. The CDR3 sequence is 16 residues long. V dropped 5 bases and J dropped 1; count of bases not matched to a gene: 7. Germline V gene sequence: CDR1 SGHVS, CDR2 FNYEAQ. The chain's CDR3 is CASSLLTSESYNEQFF. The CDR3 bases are TGTGCCAGCAGCCTGCTGACTAGCGAGTCCTACAATGAGCAGTTCTTC.

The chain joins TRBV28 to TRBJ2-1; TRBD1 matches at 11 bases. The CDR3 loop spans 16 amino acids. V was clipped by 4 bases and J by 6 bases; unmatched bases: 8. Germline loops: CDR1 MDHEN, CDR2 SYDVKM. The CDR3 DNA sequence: TGTGCCAGCAGTTATTACCGTGGGACAGGGGGCAATGAGCAGTTCTTC. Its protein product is CASSYYRGTGGNEQFF.

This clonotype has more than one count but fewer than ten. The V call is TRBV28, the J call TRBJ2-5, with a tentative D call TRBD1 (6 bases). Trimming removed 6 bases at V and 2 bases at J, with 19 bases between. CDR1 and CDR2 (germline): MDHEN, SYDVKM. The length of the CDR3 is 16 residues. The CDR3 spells CASRRSAGTNQETQYF. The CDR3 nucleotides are TGTGCCAGCAGACGATCCGCCGGGACAAATCAAGAGACCCAGTACTTC.